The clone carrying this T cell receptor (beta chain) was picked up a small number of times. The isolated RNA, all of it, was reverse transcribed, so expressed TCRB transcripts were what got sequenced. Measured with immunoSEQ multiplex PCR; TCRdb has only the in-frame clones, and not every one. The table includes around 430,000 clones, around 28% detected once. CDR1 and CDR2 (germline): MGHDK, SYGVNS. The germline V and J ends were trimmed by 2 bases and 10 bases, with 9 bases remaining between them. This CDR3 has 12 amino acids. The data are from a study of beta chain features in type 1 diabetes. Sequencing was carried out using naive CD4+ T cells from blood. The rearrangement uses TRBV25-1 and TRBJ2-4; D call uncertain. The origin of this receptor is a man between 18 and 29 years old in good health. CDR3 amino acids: CASSERDVIQYF. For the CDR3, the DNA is TGTGCCAGCAGTGAACGTGACGTTATTCAGTACTTC.